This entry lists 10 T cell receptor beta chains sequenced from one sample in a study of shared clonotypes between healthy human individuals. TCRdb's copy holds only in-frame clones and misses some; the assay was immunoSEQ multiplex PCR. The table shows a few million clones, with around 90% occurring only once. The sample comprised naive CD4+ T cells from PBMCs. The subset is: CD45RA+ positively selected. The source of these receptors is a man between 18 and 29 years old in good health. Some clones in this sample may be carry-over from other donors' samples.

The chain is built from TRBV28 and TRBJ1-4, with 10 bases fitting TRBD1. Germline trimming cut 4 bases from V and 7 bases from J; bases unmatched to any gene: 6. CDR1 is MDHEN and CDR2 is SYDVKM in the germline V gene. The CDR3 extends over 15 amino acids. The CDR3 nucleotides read TGTGCCAGCAGTTCTACCGGGACAGGGGTTGAAAAACTGTTTTTT. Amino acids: CASSSTGTGVEKLFF.

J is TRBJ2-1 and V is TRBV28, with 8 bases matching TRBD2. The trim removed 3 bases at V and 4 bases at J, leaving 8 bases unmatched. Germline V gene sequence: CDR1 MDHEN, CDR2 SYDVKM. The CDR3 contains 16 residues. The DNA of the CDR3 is TGTGCCAGCAGTTTTGGAGGGACTAGTATATACAATGAGCAGTTCTTC. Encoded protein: CASSFGGTSIYNEQFF.

The DNA of the CDR3 is TGTGCCAGCAGCGTCTCCGTACAGATGAATGAAAAACTGTTTTTT. Residues: CASSVSVQMNEKLFF. V gene TRBV9 combines with J gene TRBJ1-4; D unresolved. Trimming pared 2 bases from V and 5 bases from J, leaving 13 bases between. The length of the CDR3 is 15 residues. Germline-derived CDR1 and CDR2 are SGDLS and YYNGEE.

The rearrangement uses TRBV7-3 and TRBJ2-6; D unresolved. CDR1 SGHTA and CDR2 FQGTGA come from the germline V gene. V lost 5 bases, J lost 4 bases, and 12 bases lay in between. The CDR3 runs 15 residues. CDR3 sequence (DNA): TGTGCCAGCAGCCTCACTACGACGGGGGCCAACGTCCTGACTTTC. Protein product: CASSLTTTGANVLTF.

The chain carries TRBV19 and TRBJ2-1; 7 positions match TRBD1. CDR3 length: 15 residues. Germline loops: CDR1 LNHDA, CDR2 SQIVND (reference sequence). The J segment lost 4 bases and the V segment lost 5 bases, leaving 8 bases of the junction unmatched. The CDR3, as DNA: TGTGCCAGTAGTCCGACGCCGGGACAGTACAATGAGCAGTTCTTC. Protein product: CASSPTPGQYNEQFF.

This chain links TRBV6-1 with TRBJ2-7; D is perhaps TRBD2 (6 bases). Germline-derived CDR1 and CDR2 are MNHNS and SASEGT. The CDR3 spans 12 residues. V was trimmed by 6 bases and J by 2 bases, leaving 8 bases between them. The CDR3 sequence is CASRDYTYEQYF. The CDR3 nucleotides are TGTGCCAGCAGGGACTACACCTACGAGCAGTACTTC.

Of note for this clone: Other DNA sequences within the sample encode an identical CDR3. CDR3 in amino acids: CASKRGNQPQHF. DNA of the CDR3: TGTGCCAGCAAGAGGGGCAATCAGCCCCAGCATTTT. V usage is TRBV28 and J usage is TRBJ1-5; no definite D call. The V end was cut by 7 bases, the J end by 2 bases, with 6 bases between. Germline V gene sequence: CDR1 MDHEN, CDR2 SYDVKM. The length of the CDR3 is 12 residues.

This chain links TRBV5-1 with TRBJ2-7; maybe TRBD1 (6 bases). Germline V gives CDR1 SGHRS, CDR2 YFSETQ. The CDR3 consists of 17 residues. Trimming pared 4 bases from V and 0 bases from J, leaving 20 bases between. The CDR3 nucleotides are TGCGCCAGCAGCGCGCATCCAGGGACACACTTCTCCTACGAGCAGTACTTC. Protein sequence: CASSAHPGTHFSYEQYF.

The CDR3 DNA follows: TGCGCCAGCAGCCCACAAGGTGGTAGCGGGAGATACGAGCAGTACTTC. Protein product: CASSPQGGSGRYEQYF. The V gene is TRBV5-1, the J gene TRBJ2-7, with 9 bases that match TRBD2. After removal of 4 bases from V and 4 bases from J, the junction contained 12 bases not matched to a gene. Germline CDR1 reads SGHRS; CDR2 reads YFSETQ. The CDR3 loop spans 16 amino acids. Full variable domain (missing parts from reference TRBV5-1 and TRBJ2-7): KAGVTQTPRYLIKTRGQQVTLSCSPISGHRSVSWYQQTPGQGLQFLFEYFSETQRNKGNFPGRFSGRQFSNSRSEMNVSTLELGDSALYLCASSPQGGSGRYEQYFGPGTRLTVT.

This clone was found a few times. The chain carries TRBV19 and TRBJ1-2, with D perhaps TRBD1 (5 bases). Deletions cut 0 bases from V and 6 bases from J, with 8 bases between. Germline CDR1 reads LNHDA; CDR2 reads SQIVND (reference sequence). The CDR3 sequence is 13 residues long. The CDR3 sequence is CASSIDRAHGYTF. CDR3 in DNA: TGTGCCAGTAGTATAGACAGGGCGCATGGCTACACCTTC.